This is a list of T cell receptor beta chains from one sample in a study of cytomegalovirus exposure and HLA in healthy donors. The assay was immunoSEQ multiplex PCR, and TCRdb's table has in-frame clones only and misses some. The sample has 200,000 or so clones, under 70% seen once. The sample comprised PBMCs. These receptors were obtained from a man in his forties in good health and CMV-seropositive. Both conserved end residues are part of each CDR3. D genes are given only for firm matches. Clone size is stated in some rows and not others, as once, few, many or a class when expanded.

clone_size	d_call	v_call	j_call	cdr3_nt	cdr3_aa
few	NA	TRBV6-5	TRBJ2-3	TGTGCCAGCAGTTTTACAGGGAGCACAGATACGCAGTATTTT	CASSFTGSTDTQYF
few	TRBD1	TRBV19	TRBJ2-1	TGTGCCAGTAGTGACCCCGACAGGGCCAATGAGCAGTTCTTC	CASSDPDRANEQFF
NA	NA	TRBV5-1	TRBJ2-2	TGCGCCAGCAGCTTGGAGGAGGGGGGGAAGAGCACCGGGGAGCTGTTTTTT	CASSLEEGGKSTGELFF
few	NA	TRBV6-1	TRBJ1-1	TGTGCCAGCAGGACGACAGGAGGTGAAGCTTTCTTT	CASRTTGGEAFF
NA	NA	TRBV5-1	TRBJ2-2	TGCGCCAGCAGCCCTTACGGCGGGGAGCTGTTTTTT	CASSPYGGELFF
once	NA	TRBV18	TRBJ1-1	TGCGCCAGCTCACTACACCATGACACTGAAGCTTTCTTT	CASSLHHDTEAFF
few	TRBD1	TRBV7-2	TRBJ2-7	TGTGCCAGCAGCATTCAGACAGGGGGGGAGCAGTACTTC	CASSIQTGGEQYF
NA	TRBD1	TRBV5-6	TRBJ2-3	TGTGCCAGCAGCCCGACAGGGGGCAGGGATACGCAGTATTTT	CASSPTGGRDTQYF
NA	NA	TRBV5-1	TRBJ2-2	TGCGCCAGCAGCTTGATCAGTAGTGTAACAGCTTCCACCGGGGAGCTGTTTTTT	CASSLISSVTASTGELFF
NA	TRBD2	TRBV9	TRBJ2-1	TGTGCCAGCAGCGTAGGTGGGACTAGCGGCTACAATGAGCAGTTCTTC	CASSVGGTSGYNEQFF
few	TRBD1	TRBV18	TRBJ1-5	TGTGCCAGCCGGGACAGGGAGGGCAGTCAGCCCCAGCATTTT	CASRDREGSQPQHF
NA	TRBD1	TRBV6-1	TRBJ1-1	TGTGCCAGCAGGGATCCTGGGACAGGGGGAACTGAAGCTTTCTTT	CASRDPGTGGTEAFF
NA	TRBD1	TRBV28	TRBJ2-7	TGTGCCAGCAGGGGGGACAGGGTTTTGAGCTCCTACGAGCAGTACTTC	CASRGDRVLSSYEQYF
NA	TRBD1	TRBV18	TRBJ2-5	TGTGCCAGCTCCCCGGCGGACAGGGAGGAGACCCAGTACTTC	CASSPADREETQYF
NA	NA	TRBV21-1	TRBJ2-1	TGTGCCAGCGCAAAACCCGGGACAGGGAACAATGAGCAGTTCTTC	CASAKPGTGNNEQFF
NA	TRBD2	TRBV13	TRBJ2-5	TGTGCCAGCAGCCCTAGAGGAACTAGCGGATATGAAGAGACCCAGTACTTC	CASSPRGTSGYEETQYF
NA	NA	TRBV27	TRBJ2-7	TGTGCCAGCAGTGGTTTCGGAGGGGAGCAGTACTTC	CASSGFGGEQYF
NA	TRBD1	TRBV9	TRBJ1-1	TGTGCCAGCAGCGTAGTGGGGACAGGGCAGACTGAAGCTTTCTTT	CASSVVGTGQTEAFF
NA	NA	TRBV4-2	TRBJ2-1	TGTGCCAGCAGCCAAGGACCGGCAGGTCCTCAAAATGAGCAGTTCTTC	CASSQGPAGPQNEQFF
NA	TRBD1	TRBV7-9	TRBJ2-5	TGTGCCAGCAGTCGGACAGGGCAAGAGACCCAGTACTTC	CASSRTGQETQYF
NA	NA	TRBV6-1	TRBJ1-3	TGTGCCAGCAGTGAAGAGACAGCATCTGGAAACACCATATATTTT	CASSEETASGNTIYF